This T cell receptor beta chain was recorded in a study of blood T cell repertoires in COVID-19. TCRdb keeps only in-frame clones here, not all; method: immunoSEQ multiplex PCR. The table has around 300,000 clones, roughly 85% seen once. The CDR3 consists of 16 residues. Material: peripheral blood. The TCR was taken from a woman aged 25 to 39 with active or convalescent COVID-19. The gene calls are TRBV21-1 and TRBJ1-5. TRBV21-1 is designated a pseudogene. This chain's CDR3 is CASSKNWRIGNQPQHF. For the CDR3, the DNA is TGTGCCAGCAGCAAAAATTGGCGGATAGGCAATCAGCCCCAGCATTTT.